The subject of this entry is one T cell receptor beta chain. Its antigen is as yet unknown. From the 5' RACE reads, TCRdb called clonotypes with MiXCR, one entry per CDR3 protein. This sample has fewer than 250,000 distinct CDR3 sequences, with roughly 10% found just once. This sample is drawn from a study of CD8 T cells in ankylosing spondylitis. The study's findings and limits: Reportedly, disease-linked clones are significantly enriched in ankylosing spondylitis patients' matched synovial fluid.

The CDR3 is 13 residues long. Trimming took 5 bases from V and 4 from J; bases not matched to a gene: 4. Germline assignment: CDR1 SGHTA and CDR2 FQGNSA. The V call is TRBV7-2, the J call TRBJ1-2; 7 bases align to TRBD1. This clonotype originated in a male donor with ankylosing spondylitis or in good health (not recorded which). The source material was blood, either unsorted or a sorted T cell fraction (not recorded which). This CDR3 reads CASSPDRSYGYTF. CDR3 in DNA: TGTGCCAGCAGCCCGGACAGGTCCTATGGCTACACCTTC.